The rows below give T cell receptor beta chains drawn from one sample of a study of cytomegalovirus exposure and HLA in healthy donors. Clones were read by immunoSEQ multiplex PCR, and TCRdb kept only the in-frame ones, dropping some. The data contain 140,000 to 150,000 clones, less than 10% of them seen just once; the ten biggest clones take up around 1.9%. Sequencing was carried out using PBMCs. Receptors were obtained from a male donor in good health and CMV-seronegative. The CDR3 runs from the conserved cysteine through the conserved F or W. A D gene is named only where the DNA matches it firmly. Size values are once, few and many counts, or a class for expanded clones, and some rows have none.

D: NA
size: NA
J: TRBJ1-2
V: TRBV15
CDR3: CATSIDGFADYTF
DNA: TGTGCCACCAGCATCGACGGTTTTGCGGACTACACCTTC

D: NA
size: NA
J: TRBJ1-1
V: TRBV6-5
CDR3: CASSWVPGGGTEAFF
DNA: TGTGCCAGCAGTTGGGTTCCGGGGGGAGGGACTGAAGCTTTCTTT

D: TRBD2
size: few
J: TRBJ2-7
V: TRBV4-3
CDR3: CASSPGTSGSYEQYF
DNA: TGCGCCAGCAGCCCAGGGACTAGCGGGAGCTACGAGCAGTACTTC

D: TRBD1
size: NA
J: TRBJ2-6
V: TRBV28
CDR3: CASSSAGTGETGANVLTF
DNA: TGTGCCAGCAGTTCCGCCGGGACAGGGGAGACTGGGGCCAACGTCCTGACTTTC

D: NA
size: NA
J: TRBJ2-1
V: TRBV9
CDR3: CASNWGEAYNEQFF
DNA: TGTGCCAGCAACTGGGGGGAGGCCTACAATGAGCAGTTCTTC

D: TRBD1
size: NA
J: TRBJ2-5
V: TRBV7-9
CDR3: CASKDRGGETQYF
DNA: TGTGCCAGCAAGGACAGGGGGGGAGAGACCCAGTACTTC

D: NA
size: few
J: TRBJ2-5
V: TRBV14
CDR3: CASSQDRHLRETQYF
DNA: TGTGCCAGCAGCCAAGATCGTCACCTGAGGGAGACCCAGTACTTC

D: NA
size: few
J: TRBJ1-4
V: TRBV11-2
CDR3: CASSSPSAGTSSTLFF
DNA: TGTGCCAGCAGCTCCCCATCGGCAGGGACAAGCAGTACGCTGTTTTTT

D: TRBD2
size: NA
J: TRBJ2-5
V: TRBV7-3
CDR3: CASSPTGGGQETQYF
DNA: TGTGCCAGCAGCCCCACGGGCGGGGGCCAAGAGACCCAGTACTTC

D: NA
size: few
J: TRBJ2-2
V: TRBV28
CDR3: CASILGGGRTGELFF
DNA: TGTGCCAGCATTCTGGGAGGGGGTAGGACCGGGGAGCTGTTTTTT

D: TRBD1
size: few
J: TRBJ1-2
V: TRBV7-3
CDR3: CASILIGQGHGYTF
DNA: TGTGCCAGCATCTTAATCGGACAGGGACATGGCTACACCTTC

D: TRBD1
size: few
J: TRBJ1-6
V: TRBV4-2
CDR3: CASSGDSQRSPLHF
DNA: TGTGCCAGCAGCGGGGACAGCCAGAGATCACCCCTCCACTTT

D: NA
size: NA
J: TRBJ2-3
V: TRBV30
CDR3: CAWSNPPGTQYF
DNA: TGTGCCTGGAGTAACCCCCCAGGTACGCAGTATTTT

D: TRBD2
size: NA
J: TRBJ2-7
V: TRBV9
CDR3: CASSVDERGNEQYF
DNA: TGTGCCAGCAGCGTAGATGAGCGGGGGAACGAGCAGTACTTC

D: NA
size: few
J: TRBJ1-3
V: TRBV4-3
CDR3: CASSQQTPSSSGNTIYF
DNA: TGCGCCAGCAGCCAACAGACTCCTTCGAGCTCTGGAAACACCATATATTTT

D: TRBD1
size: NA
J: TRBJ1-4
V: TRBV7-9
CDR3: CASSLKEDRVDEKLFF
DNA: TGTGCCAGCAGCTTAAAAGAGGACAGGGTGGACGAAAAACTGTTTTTT

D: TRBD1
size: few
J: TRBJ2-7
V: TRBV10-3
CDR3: CAISGQGARNEQYF
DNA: TGTGCCATCAGTGGACAGGGGGCGCGGAACGAGCAGTACTTC

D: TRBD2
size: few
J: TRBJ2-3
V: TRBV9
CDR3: CASSAGLAGETYTDTQYF
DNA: TGTGCCAGCAGCGCCGGACTAGCGGGAGAGACTTACACAGATACGCAGTATTTT

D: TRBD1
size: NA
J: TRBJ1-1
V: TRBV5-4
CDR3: CVSSLEGQGNTEAFF
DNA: TGTGTCAGCAGCTTGGAGGGACAGGGGAACACTGAAGCTTTCTTT

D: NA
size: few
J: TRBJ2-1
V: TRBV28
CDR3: CASSFLLRLSSYNEQFF
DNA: TGTGCCAGCAGTTTTTTACTAAGACTGAGCTCCTACAATGAGCAGTTCTTC

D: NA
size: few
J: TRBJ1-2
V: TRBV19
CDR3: CASSFLTATPGYTF
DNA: TGTGCCAGTAGTTTTTTGACAGCCACTCCCGGCTACACCTTC

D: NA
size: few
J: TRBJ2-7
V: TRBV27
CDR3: CASSSADRPEQYF
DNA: TGTGCCAGCAGTTCCGCCGACAGGCCCGAGCAGTACTTC

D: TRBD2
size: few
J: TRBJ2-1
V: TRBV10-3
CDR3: CAIGSGGHEQFF
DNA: TGTGCCATCGGCTCGGGGGGACATGAGCAGTTCTTC

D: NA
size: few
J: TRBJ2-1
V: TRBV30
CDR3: CAWSVGLATYNEQFF
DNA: TGTGCCTGGAGTGTAGGATTAGCGACCTACAATGAGCAGTTCTTC

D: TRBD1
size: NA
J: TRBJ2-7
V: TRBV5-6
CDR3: CASARDRGYEQYF
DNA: TGTGCCAGCGCACGGGACAGGGGGTACGAGCAGTACTTC

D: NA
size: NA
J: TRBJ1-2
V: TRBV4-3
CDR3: CASSQDYGGGREDGYTF
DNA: TGCGCCAGCAGCCAAGATTATGGGGGGGGAAGGGAGGATGGCTACACCTTC

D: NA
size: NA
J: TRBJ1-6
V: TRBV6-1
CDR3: CASNEGVRNSPLHF
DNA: TGTGCCAGCAACGAGGGTGTACGGAATTCACCCCTCCACTTT

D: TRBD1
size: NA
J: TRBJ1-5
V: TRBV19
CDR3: CASRTGGGGRDQPQHF
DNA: TGTGCCAGTAGGACAGGGGGGGGCGGCAGGGACCAGCCCCAGCATTTT

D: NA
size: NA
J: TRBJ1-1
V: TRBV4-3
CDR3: CASSPRGRTPPEAFF
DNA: TGCGCCAGCAGCCCGCGAGGACGGACACCTCCTGAAGCTTTCTTT

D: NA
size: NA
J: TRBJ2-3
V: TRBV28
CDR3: CASSFRGSTDTQYF
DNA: TGTGCCAGCAGTTTTAGGGGTAGCACAGATACGCAGTATTTT

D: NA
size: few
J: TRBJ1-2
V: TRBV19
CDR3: CASSATRPTGYGYTF
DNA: TGTGCCAGTAGTGCCACCAGGCCGACCGGCTATGGCTACACCTTC

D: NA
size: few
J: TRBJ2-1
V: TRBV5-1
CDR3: CASSPTWGGPYNEQFF
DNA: TGCGCCAGCAGCCCCACATGGGGGGGCCCCTACAATGAGCAGTTCTTC

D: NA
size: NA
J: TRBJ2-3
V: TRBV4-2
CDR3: CASSTWGLADTDTQYF
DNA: TGTGCCAGCAGCACCTGGGGGCTAGCGGACACAGATACGCAGTATTTT

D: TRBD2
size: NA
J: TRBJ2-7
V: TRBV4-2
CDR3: CASSLRTSGGALYEQYF
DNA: TGTGCCAGCAGCTTGAGGACTAGCGGGGGGGCGCTCTACGAGCAGTACTTC

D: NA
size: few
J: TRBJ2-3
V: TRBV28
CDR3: CASSSVTDTQYF
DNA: TGTGCCAGCAGTTCGGTCACAGATACGCAGTATTTT

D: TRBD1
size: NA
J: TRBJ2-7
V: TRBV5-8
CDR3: CASSLDRGPYEQYF
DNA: TGTGCCAGCAGCTTGGACAGGGGGCCCTACGAGCAGTACTTC

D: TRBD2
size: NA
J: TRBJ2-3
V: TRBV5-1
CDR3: CASSLPAGGGTDTQYF
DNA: TGCGCCAGCAGCTTGCCGGCGGGAGGGGGCACAGATACGCAGTATTTT

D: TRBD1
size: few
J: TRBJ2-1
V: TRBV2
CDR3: CASRGRDRGINEQFF
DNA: TGTGCCAGCAGGGGGCGGGACAGGGGAATCAATGAGCAGTTCTTC

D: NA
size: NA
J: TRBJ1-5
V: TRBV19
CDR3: CASSIGRGDGPQHF
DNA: TGTGCCAGTAGTATAGGTCGCGGAGATGGGCCCCAGCATTTT

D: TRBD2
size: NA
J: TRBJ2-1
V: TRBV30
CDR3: CAWSGGLYNEQFF
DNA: TGTGCCTGGAGTGGGGGACTATACAATGAGCAGTTCTTC

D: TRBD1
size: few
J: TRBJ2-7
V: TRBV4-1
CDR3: CASSPRDRGEQYF
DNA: TGCGCCAGCAGCCCCCGGGACAGGGGCGAGCAGTACTTC

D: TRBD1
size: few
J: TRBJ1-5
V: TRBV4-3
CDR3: CASSPWTGGDQPQHF
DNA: TGCGCCAGCAGCCCATGGACAGGAGGAGATCAGCCCCAGCATTTT

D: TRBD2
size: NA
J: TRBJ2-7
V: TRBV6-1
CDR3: CASSEGREF
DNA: TGTGCCAGCAGTGAAGGGCGGGAGTTC

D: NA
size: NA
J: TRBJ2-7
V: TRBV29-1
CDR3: CSVRVDLPYEQYF
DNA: TGCAGCGTTCGGGTCGACCTGCCCTACGAGCAGTACTTC

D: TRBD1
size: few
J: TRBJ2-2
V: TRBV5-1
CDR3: CASSFGTGALIGELFF
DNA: TGCGCCAGCAGCTTCGGGACAGGGGCGCTCATCGGGGAGCTGTTTTTT

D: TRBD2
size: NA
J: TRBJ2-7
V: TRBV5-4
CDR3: CASARGLAVAEQYF
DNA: TGTGCCAGCGCCCGTGGACTAGCTGTGGCCGAGCAGTACTTC

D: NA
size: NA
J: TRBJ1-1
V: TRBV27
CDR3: CASRQRGGTEAFF
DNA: TGTGCCAGCAGGCAACGGGGTGGAACTGAAGCTTTCTTT

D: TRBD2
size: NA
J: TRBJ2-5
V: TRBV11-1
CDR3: CASSRLAETGSETQYF
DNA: TGTGCCAGCAGCCGACTAGCGGAGACAGGATCGGAGACCCAGTACTTC

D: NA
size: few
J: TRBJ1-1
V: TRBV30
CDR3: CAWRRAGPFGAFF
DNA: TGTGCCTGGAGACGCGCGGGGCCGTTTGGAGCTTTCTTT

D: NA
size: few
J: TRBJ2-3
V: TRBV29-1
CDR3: CSVDQGFSTDTQYF
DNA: TGCAGCGTTGATCAGGGGTTTAGCACGGATACGCAGTATTTT

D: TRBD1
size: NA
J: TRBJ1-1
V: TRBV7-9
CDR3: CASSAYRGAFF
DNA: TGTGCCAGCAGCGCCTACAGGGGTGCTTTCTTT

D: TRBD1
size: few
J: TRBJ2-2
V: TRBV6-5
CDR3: CASSFSTGTGELFF
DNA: TGTGCCAGCAGTTTTTCGACAGGGACCGGGGAGCTGTTTTTT

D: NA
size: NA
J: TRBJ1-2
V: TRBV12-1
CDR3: CASSPQRGEEGCYTF
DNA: TGTGCCAGCAGTCCGCAGCGGGGTGAAGAAGGCTGCTACACCTTC